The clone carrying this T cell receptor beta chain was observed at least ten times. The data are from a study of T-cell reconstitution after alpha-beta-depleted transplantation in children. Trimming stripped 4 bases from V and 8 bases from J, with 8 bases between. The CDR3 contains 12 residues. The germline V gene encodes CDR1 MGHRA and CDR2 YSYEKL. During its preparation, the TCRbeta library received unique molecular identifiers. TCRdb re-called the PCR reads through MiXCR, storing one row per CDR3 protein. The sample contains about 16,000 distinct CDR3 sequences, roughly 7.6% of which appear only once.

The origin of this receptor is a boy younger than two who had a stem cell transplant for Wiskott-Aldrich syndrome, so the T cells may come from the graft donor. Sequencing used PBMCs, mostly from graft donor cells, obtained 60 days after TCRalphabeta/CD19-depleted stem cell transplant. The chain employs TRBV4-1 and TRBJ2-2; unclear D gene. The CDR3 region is CASSRRTGELFF. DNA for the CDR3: TGCGCCAGCAGCCGCCGAACAGGGGAGCTGTTTTTT.